The T cell receptor beta chain described here comes from a study of identical twins. Study-level findings and limits: Partial confounding of zero-insertion analyses by invariant MAIT and iNKT cells was possible. Compared with unrelated sharing, twin-shared out-of-frame alpha sequences had more low-probability sequences.

TCRdb ran MiXCR on the 5' RACE reads and lists one entry per CDR3 protein. The profile shows about 730,000 distinct CDR3 sequences, 21% of them singletons. Germline loops: CDR1 SGHRS, CDR2 YFSETQ. The CDR3 totals 14 residues. This clonotype was observed at least ten times. Its target is not known. Its ends do not fully match the called genes, so a read error is possible. The same specimen was also included in a second study, on T cells expressing NK-cell markers. That source adds: Seven donors tested HCMV-seropositive and one tested seronegative among the eight sequenced. These same clonotypes (in several donors) also led the CD3+CD56-NKG2C+ fraction.

Material for sequencing was PBMCs. The chain uses TRBV5-1 and TRBJ2-7; 8 bases line up with TRBD2. The TCR was taken from a woman aged 18-29 years in good health. CDR3 bases: TGTGCCAGCAGCCCTACTAGCGGATCCTACGAGCAGTACTTC. Translated: CASSPTSGSYEQYF.